In its sample, the clone carrying this T cell receptor (beta chain) was seen once. In the study's own analysis: How many nucleated cells were present was estimated from reference gene primer amplification. Sequenced by immunoSEQ multiplex PCR; TCRdb stores in-frame clones only, minus some. V and J calls and clone size come straight from that table; D and trimming were deduced from the DNA. The table shows about 270,000 clones, with about 89% occurring only once. The sample originates from a study of blood T cell repertoires in COVID-19. The CDR3 contains 15 residues. The trim removed 2 bases at V and 5 bases at J, leaving 10 bases unmatched. Germline CDR1 GTSNPN, CDR2 SVGIG (reference sequence).

The sample comprised peripheral blood. The origin of this receptor is a middle-aged man who had recovered from COVID-19. The chain employs TRBV30 and TRBJ2-7, with 9 nucleotides matching TRBD1. CDR3 sequence reads: CAWSPLDRGLHEQYF. CDR3 nucleotides: TGTGCCTGGAGTCCCTTGGACAGGGGTCTCCACGAGCAGTACTTC.